This T cell receptor (beta chain) comes out of a study of blood T cell repertoires in COVID-19. Overall study context: Acute and convalescent COVID-19 samples came from the United States, Italy and Spain. T cells, B-cell-depleted T cells, or PBMCs provided the cDNA or gDNA that served as material.

Methods used by the authors: Nucleated cell counts were estimated from reference gene primer amplification. The table came from immunoSEQ multiplex PCR; TCRdb's copy has only in-frame clones and leaves some out. V and J calls and clone size are those listed in that table; D and trimming were worked out from the DNA. Among around 270,000 clones, 80% to 90% were seen once, and the ten largest hold approximately 4.6%. V was shortened by 5 bases and J by 2 bases, with 16 bases between the two germline ends. The CDR3 totals 15 residues. CDR1 is SEHNR, CDR2 FQNEAQ, per germline (reference sequence). This clone was picked up a small number of times.

The gene calls are TRBV7-9 and TRBJ2-7; D perhaps matches TRBD1 (6 bases). The TCR was taken from a man aged 40-55 years with acute or convalescent COVID-19. The sample consisted of peripheral blood. The CDR3 protein is CASSATSGGPYEQYF. The CDR3 DNA follows: TGTGCCAGCAGCGCCACCTCTGGGGGCCCCTACGAGCAGTACTTC.